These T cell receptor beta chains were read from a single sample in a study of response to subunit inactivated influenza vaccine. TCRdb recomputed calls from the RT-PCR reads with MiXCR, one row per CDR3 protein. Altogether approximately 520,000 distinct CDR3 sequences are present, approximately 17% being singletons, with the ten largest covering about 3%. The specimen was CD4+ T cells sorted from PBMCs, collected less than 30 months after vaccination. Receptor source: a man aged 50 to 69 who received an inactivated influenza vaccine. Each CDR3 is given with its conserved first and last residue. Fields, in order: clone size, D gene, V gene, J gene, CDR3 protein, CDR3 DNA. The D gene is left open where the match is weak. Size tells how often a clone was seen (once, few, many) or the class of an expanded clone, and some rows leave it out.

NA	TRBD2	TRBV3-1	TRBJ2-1	CASSLLAGGQAEQFF	TGTGCCAGCAGCTTACTAGCGGGAGGGCAAGCTGAGCAGTTCTTC
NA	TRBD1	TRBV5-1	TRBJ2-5	CASSWGTGSGETQYF	TGCGCCAGCAGCTGGGGGACAGGGTCTGGCGAGACCCAGTACTTC
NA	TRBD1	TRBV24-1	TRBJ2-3	CATSETGTGSSDTQYF	TGTGCCACCAGTGAGACCGGGACAGGGTCCTCGGATACGCAGTATTTT
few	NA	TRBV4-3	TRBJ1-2	CASSQDWNYGYTF	TGCGCCAGCAGCCAAGATTGGAACTATGGCTACACCTTC
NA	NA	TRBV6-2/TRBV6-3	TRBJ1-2	CASTEAGRGYTF	TGTGCCAGCACCGAAGCAGGGAGAGGCTACACCTTC
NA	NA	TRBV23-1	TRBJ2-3	CASSQSGGGSTDTQYF	TGCGCCAGCAGTCAATCGGGAGGGGGTAGCACAGATACGCAGTATTTT
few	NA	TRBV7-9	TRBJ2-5	CASSWGERETQYF	TGTGCCAGCAGCTGGGGGGAGCGAGAGACCCAGTACTTC
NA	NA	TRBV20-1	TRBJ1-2	CSASGTLYGYTF	TGCAGTGCTAGTGGGACACTCTATGGCTACACCTTC
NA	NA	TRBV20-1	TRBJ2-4	CSARPSGGRNIQYF	TGCAGTGCTAGACCCTCAGGGGGGAGAAACATTCAGTACTTC
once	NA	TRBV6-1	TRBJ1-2	CASSYPGIGYTF	TGTGCCAGCAGCTACCCTGGGATTGGCTACACCTTC
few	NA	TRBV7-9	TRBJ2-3	CASSFDWRALDTQYF	TGTGCCAGCAGCTTCGACTGGAGGGCCCTAGATACGCAGTATTTT
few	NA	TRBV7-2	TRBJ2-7	CASSPGQMSYEQYF	TGTGCCAGCAGCCCGGGACAAATGAGCTACGAGCAGTACTTC
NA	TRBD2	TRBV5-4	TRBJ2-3	CASSGGTSGRDTQYF	TGTGCCAGCAGCGGCGGGACTAGCGGGAGAGATACGCAGTATTTT
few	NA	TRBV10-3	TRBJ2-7	CAIAVRPEGYSEQYF	TGTGCCATCGCGGTCCGTCCTGAGGGTTACTCCGAGCAGTACTTC
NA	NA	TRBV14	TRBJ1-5	CASSQWGRYSNQPQHF	TGTGCCAGCAGCCAATGGGGGCGATATAGCAATCAGCCCCAGCATTTT
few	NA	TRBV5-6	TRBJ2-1	CASSLLRDQRNEQFF	TGTGCCAGCAGCCTACTCCGGGACCAACGCAATGAGCAGTTCTTC
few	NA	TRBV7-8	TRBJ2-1	CASSLIRARQSSYNEQFF	TGTGCCAGCAGCTTAATCCGGGCCCGACAGAGCTCCTACAATGAGCAGTTCTTC
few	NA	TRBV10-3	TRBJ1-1	CAISEGSRSLNTEAFF	TGTGCCATCAGTGAGGGGAGCAGAAGCCTGAACACTGAAGCTTTCTTT
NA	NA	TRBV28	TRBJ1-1	CASRYNPVPRGEAFF	TGTGCCAGCAGATATAACCCGGTGCCCCGTGGTGAAGCTTTCTTT
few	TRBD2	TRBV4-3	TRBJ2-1	CASSRLRGLDYNEQFF	TGCGCCAGCAGCCGTCTTAGGGGACTAGACTACAATGAGCAGTTCTTC
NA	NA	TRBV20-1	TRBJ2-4	CSGVTGPKNIQYF	TGCAGTGGTGTAACAGGACCCAAAAACATTCAGTACTTC
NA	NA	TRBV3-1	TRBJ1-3	CASSPERAELGNTIYF	TGTGCCAGCAGCCCCGAGAGGGCCGAGCTTGGAAACACCATATATTTT
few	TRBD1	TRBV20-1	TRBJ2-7	CSAGGQVPSYEQYF	TGCAGTGCTGGGGGACAGGTGCCATCCTACGAGCAGTACTTC
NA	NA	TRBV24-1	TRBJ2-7	CATSDPPVPSHEQYF	TGTGCCACCAGTGATCCTCCGGTGCCTAGTCACGAGCAGTACTTC
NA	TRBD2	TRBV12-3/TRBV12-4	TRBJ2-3	CASSTGTTRQYF	TGTGCCAGCAGCACCGGGACTACTCGGCAGTATTTT
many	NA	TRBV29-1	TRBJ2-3	CSVEVSRTDTQYF	TGCAGCGTTGAAGTTTCCCGCACAGATACGCAGTATTTT
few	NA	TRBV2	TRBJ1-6	CASRVDTYRSYNSPLHF	TGTGCCAGCAGGGTAGACACGTACCGCTCCTATAATTCACCCCTCCACTTT
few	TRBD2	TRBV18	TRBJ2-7	CASSPPGLAGGEQYF	TGTGCCAGCTCACCTCCGGGACTAGCGGGAGGCGAGCAGTACTTC
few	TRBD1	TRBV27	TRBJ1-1	CASSRQGARTEAFF	TGTGCCAGCAGTCGACAGGGGGCTCGGACTGAAGCTTTCTTT
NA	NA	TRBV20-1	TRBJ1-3	CSATLDLVRNTIYF	TGCAGTGCAACTTTGGACCTGGTTAGAAACACCATATATTTT
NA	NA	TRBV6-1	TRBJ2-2	CASSEPYRSTGELFF	TGTGCCAGCAGTGAACCTTACAGGAGCACCGGGGAGCTGTTTTTT
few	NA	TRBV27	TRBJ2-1	CASGPLGIGSYNEQFF	TGTGCCAGCGGACCCCTGGGGATTGGGTCCTACAATGAGCAGTTCTTC
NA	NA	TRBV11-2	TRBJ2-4	CASRRASENIQYF	TGTGCCAGCAGGAGGGCTAGTGAAAACATTCAGTACTTC